Following are 2 T cell receptor beta chains from one sample sequenced in a study of blood T cell repertoires in COVID-19 (dated by TCRdb to the early 2020s). Libraries were constructed by the immunoSEQ multiplex PCR assay. Entries here come from immuneACCESS through TCRdb and include only in-frame sequences with V and J called. Some clones fail to appear in such tables; in the studies checked, an unresolved V gene covers under half of the shortfall, and the cause of the remainder is unknown. In all, the sample holds 60,000 to 80,000 clones, and 84% of those were seen once. The top ten clones comprise 7.5% to 9% of the sample. Sequenced: peripheral blood. The receptors here all came from a middle-aged man with active COVID-19.

The CDR3 DNA follows: TGTGCCAGCAGCCCCGGACTAGCGGCCTCCTACGAGCAGTACTTC. Residues: CASSPGLAASYEQYF. The chain links TRBV5-4 to TRBJ2-7; 10 nucleotides line up with TRBD2. The CDR3 covers 15 residues. Trimming at V came to 4 bases and at J to 0 bases, leaving 4 bases not matched to a gene. Looked up from germline, CDR1 is SGHNT and CDR2 is YYREEE (reference sequence).

The chain joins TRBV11-3 to TRBJ2-3, with 7 nucleotides matching TRBD1. V gave up 5 bases and J gave up 2 bases; unmatched junction bases: 4. CDR1 and CDR2 (germline): SGHNT, YENEEA. The CDR3 runs to 14 residues. For the CDR3, the DNA is TGTGCCAGCAGCAAGGGGGCCCCCACAGATACGCAGTATTTT. Translating gives CASSKGAPTDTQYF.